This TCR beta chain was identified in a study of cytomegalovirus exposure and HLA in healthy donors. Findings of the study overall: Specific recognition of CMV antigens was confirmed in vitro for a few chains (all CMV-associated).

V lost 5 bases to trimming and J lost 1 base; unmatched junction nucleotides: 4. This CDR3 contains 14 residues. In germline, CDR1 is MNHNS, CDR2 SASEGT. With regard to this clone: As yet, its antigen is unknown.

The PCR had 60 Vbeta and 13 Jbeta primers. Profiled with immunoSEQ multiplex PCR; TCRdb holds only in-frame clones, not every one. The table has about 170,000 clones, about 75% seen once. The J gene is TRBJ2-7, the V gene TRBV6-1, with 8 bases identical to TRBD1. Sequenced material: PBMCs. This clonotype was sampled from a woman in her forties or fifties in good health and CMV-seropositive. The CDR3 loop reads CASSPRDRSYEQYF. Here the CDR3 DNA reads TGTGCCAGCAGTCCTCGGGACAGGTCCTACGAGCAGTACTTC.